This T cell receptor beta chain comes out of a study of monozygotic twins with cystic fibrosis. This clone was seen more than once but under ten times. No antigen is known for it. Generated by immunoSEQ multiplex PCR, the TCRdb table keeps only in-frame clones and is missing some. The data contain 30,000 to 35,000 clones, just over 65% of them singletons. Study findings and constraints: Clonality was generally low (median roughly 0.0095), higher in the most severe patients.

CDR1 is SGHDT, CDR2 YYEEEE, per germline. CDR3 size: 16 residues. Trimming cost V 1 base and J 2 bases; bases outside gene matches: 5. This receptor was identified in a girl aged 10 to 17 with cystic fibrosis. The sequenced sample consisted of blood. This rearrangement joins TRBV5-6 to TRBJ2-3; TRBD2 aligns across 9 bases. The chain's CDR3 is CASSLLAGEPTDTQYF. The CDR3 coding sequence is TGTGCCAGCAGCTTGTTAGCGGGGGAACCCACAGATACGCAGTATTTT.